A single sample gave rise to the 27 T cell receptor beta chains below, sequenced in a study of blood T cell repertoires in COVID-19. Clones were sequenced by immunoSEQ multiplex PCR, and TCRdb holds only the in-frame ones, with some missing. The data contain 200,000 to 250,000 clones, around 90% of them singletons. Sample: PBMCs or T cells enriched from blood (not recorded which). The receptors originated from a woman in her 30s who had been exposed to COVID-19.

The chain uses TRBV5-5 and TRBJ2-7; maybe TRBD1 (7 bases). CDR3 size: 16 residues. The V end was cut by 3 bases, the J end by 0 bases, with 16 bases between. CDR1 and CDR2 from the germline V gene are SGHKS and YYEKEE (reference sequence). CDR3 region: CASSSLRRGLSYEQYF. In nucleotides, the CDR3 is TGTGCCAGCAGCTCCTTGAGGAGGGGGCTCTCCTACGAGCAGTACTTC.

This clone was seen just once. In the same sample, other DNA sequences code for this CDR3. This chain connects TRBV7-3 to TRBJ2-3; 11 bases fit TRBD2. CDR3 size: 16 residues. The germline V gene encodes CDR1 SGHTA and CDR2 FQGTGA. V shed 4 bases and J 2 bases; nucleotides not matched to a gene: 5. CDR3 in DNA: TGTGCCAGCAGCTCTCGACTAGCGGGGTCCACAGATACGCAGTATTTT. It encodes CASSSRLAGSTDTQYF.

V and J are TRBV28 and TRBJ2-7; tentatively, D is TRBD2 (5 bases). The ends were cut back, 4 bases at V and 3 bases at J, with 16 bases in the middle. The CDR3 has 15 residues. Per germline, CDR1 MDHEN and CDR2 SYDVKM. The CDR3 loop reads CASSYGRSRGYEQYF. CDR3 nucleotides: TGTGCCAGCAGTTACGGGCGGAGTCGGGGCTACGAGCAGTACTTC.

V gene TRBV19 combines with J gene TRBJ2-6; TRBD2 might be the D (7 bases). V lost 6 bases and J 1 base, leaving 16 bases between the germline ends. The V gene's germline CDR1 is LNHDA and CDR2 SQIVND (reference sequence). This CDR3 has 17 residues. CDR3 DNA sequence: TGTGCCAGTAGATCGAGGGGGGGAAGTTCTGGGGCCAACGTCCTGACTTTC. Its translation is CASRSRGGSSGANVLTF.

This clone was counted a few times. V is TRBV5-1 and J is TRBJ1-1; tentatively, D is TRBD1 (6 bases). The V and J ends lost 0 bases and 6 bases respectively, with 18 bases between them. The CDR3 runs 16 residues. Germline CDR1 reads SGHRS; CDR2 reads YFSETQ. The chain's CDR3 is CASSLASGEWGAEAFF. The CDR3 coding sequence is TGCGCCAGCAGCTTGGCTTCAGGGGAATGGGGCGCTGAAGCTTTCTTT.

The rearrangement joins TRBV5-5 to TRBJ2-2, with 8 positions matching TRBD2. The CDR3 length is 17 residues. V was pared by 1 base and J by 6 bases, with 11 bases of the junction left unmatched. CDR1 and CDR2 (germline): SGHKS, YYEKEE (reference sequence). CDR3 protein: CASSLTGRAFKAGELFF. CDR3 DNA: TGTGCCAGCAGCTTGACCGGGAGGGCCTTTAAGGCCGGGGAGCTGTTTTTT.

V gene TRBV5-1 combines with J gene TRBJ2-7; D possibly corresponds to TRBD2 (6 bases). Germline CDR1 is SGHRS and CDR2 is YFSETQ. The CDR3 is 17 residues long. Trimming took 5 bases from V and 2 from J, leaving 23 bases between them. This CDR3 is CASRRGGTASAAYEQYF. Written as DNA, the CDR3 is TGCGCCAGCAGACGGGGCGGCACGGCTAGCGCTGCCTACGAGCAGTACTTC.

The V gene is TRBV19, the J gene TRBJ1-1; 10 bases line up with TRBD1. The V gene's germline CDR1 is LNHDA and CDR2 SQIVND (reference sequence). CDR3 length: 15 amino acids. Trimming cost V 5 bases and J 5 bases; bases outside gene matches: 8. The DNA of the CDR3 is TGTGCCAGTAGTCCGCCGACAGGGGGCGCAACTGAAGCTTTCTTT. As protein: CASSPPTGGATEAFF.

The V call is TRBV5-6, the J call TRBJ1-2; the D gene is possibly TRBD1 (6 bases). The V gene lost 5 bases and the J gene lost 4 bases, with 18 bases spanning the gap. Germline CDR1 is SGHDT and CDR2 is YYEEEE. This CDR3 region has 15 residues. Written as DNA, the CDR3 is TGTGCCAGCAGGGAGGCAGGGGAGGGAAGCTATGGCTACACCTTC. It is translated as CASREAGEGSYGYTF.

This clone was observed a handful of times. This same CDR3 is encoded by further DNA sequences in the sample. The V gene is TRBV5-1, the J gene TRBJ1-2; D is perhaps TRBD1 (5 bases). V was clipped by 0 bases and J by 4 bases, with 7 bases between them. This CDR3 is 13 amino acids long. The germline CDR1 and CDR2 sequences are SGHRS and YFSETQ. CDR3: CASSLGQIYGYTF. In DNA form, the CDR3 reads TGCGCCAGCAGCTTGGGACAGATCTATGGCTACACCTTC.

The genes are TRBV24-1 and TRBJ2-2, with 7 bases fitting TRBD2. The CDR3 length is 17 residues. Losses at the gene ends were 0 bases for V and 7 bases for J; bases not matched to a gene: 10. CDR1 and CDR2 (germline): KGHDR, SFDVKD. The CDR3 here is CATSDLRAGVLIGELFF. CDR3 sequence (DNA): TGTGCCACCAGTGATTTGCGGGCGGGAGTGCTTATCGGGGAGCTGTTTTTT.

The rearrangement uses TRBV19 and TRBJ1-2; D is unresolved. The V end lost 8 bases, the J end lost 2 bases, and 12 bases lay between the germline ends. There are 13 residues in the CDR3. Germline CDR1 reads LNHDA; CDR2 reads SQIVND (reference sequence). The CDR3 sequence: CASFGQPNYGYTF. CDR3 in DNA: TGTGCCAGTTTTGGCCAACCCAACTATGGCTACACCTTC. The variable domain in full, completed from reference TRBV19 and TRBJ1-2, reads DGGITQSPKYLFRKEGQNVTLSCEQNLNHDAMYWYRQDPGQGLRLIYYSQIVNDFQKGDIAEGYSVSREKKESFPLTVTSAQKNPTAFYLCASFGQPNYGYTFGSGTRLTVV.

The CDR3 sequence: CASSKGTTPYEQYF. The CDR3 bases are TGTGCCAGCAGCAAAGGGACTACGCCTTACGAGCAGTACTTC. The V call is TRBV21-1, the J call TRBJ2-7; TRBD2, the table's D call, was not compared with the DNA. TRBV21-1 corresponds to a pseudogene. The CDR3 contains 14 residues.

The V gene is TRBV12-1, the J gene TRBJ2-1; TRBD1, the table's D call, lacks a check against the DNA. TRBV12-1 is classified as a pseudogene. This CDR3 is built from 11 residues. CDR3 nucleotide sequence: TGTGCCAGCAGCTGTGACAGCGATCAGTTCTTC. Amino acids: CASSCDSDQFF.

The chain has TRBV7-4 and TRBJ2-2; D may be TRBD1 (6 bases). V was shortened by 1 base and J by 5 bases, with 26 bases between the two germline ends. This CDR3 has 20 amino acids. CDR1 is SGHVT and CDR2 is SQSDAQ in the germline V gene. CDR3 bases: TGTGCCAGCAGCTTAGTGGTCTCAGGGGAAGAATGTAAGGGAACCGGGGAGCTGTTTTTT. This sequence encodes CASSLVVSGEECKGTGELFF.

CDR3 loop: CASSLVLSSGSNEQFF. CDR3 bases: TGCGCCAGCAGCTTGGTGTTGTCTAGCGGGAGCAATGAGCAGTTCTTC. This chain links TRBV5-1 with TRBJ2-1; 10 bases fit TRBD2. The ends lost 0 bases at V and 6 bases at J; junction bases unmatched: 6. CDR1 is SGHRS and CDR2 is YFSETQ in the germline V gene. This CDR3 has 16 amino acids.

In its sample, this clone was seen a few times. The chain links TRBV24-1 to TRBJ2-2, with 7 bases that match TRBD1. The germline V gene encodes CDR1 KGHDR and CDR2 SFDVKD. With 6 bases clipped from V and 0 bases from J, the junction kept 3 bases outside the gene matches. This CDR3 has 15 residues. The CDR3 region is CATSHGTANTGELFF. The CDR3 DNA reads as TGTGCCACCAGTCACGGGACAGCGAACACCGGGGAGCTGTTTTTT.

This chain links TRBV20-1 with TRBJ2-7, with D possibly matching TRBD2 (6 bases). V was clipped by 3 bases and J by 1 base, with 16 bases between them. The CDR3 has 15 residues. Germline values: CDR1 DFQATT, CDR2 SNEGSKA (reference sequence). Here the CDR3 reads CSASGGRPTSYEQYF. CDR3 bases: TGCAGTGCTAGTGGGGGGAGGCCTACTTCCTACGAGCAGTACTTC.

The chain employs TRBV19 and TRBJ2-7; TRBD2 might be the D (6 bases). Trimming took 5 bases from V and 3 from J, leaving 14 bases between them. Germline assignment: CDR1 LNHDA and CDR2 SQIVND (reference sequence). The CDR3 extends over 14 amino acids. CDR3 sequence: CASSERGLHYEQYF. The CDR3 DNA follows: TGTGCCAGTAGTGAGAGGGGACTTCACTACGAGCAGTACTTC.

This chain joins TRBV15 and TRBJ2-1, with D possibly being TRBD1 (6 bases). This CDR3 has 13 amino acids. The germline gives CDR1 LNHNV, CDR2 YYDKDF (reference sequence). Deletions cut 5 bases from V and 4 bases from J, with 9 bases between. CDR3 loop: CATSPDRYNEQFF. The CDR3 DNA reads TGTGCCACCAGCCCGGACAGATACAATGAGCAGTTCTTC.

The CDR3 DNA is TGTGCCATCAGCTATGATATGGACAGGGGCCTCTCTGGAAACACCATATATTTT. Its protein is CAISYDMDRGLSGNTIYF. The V call is TRBV10-3, the J call TRBJ1-3; 9 nucleotides agree with TRBD1. From germline, CDR1 is ENHRY and CDR2 SYGVKD. V was pared by 6 bases and J by 0 bases, with 12 bases of the junction left unmatched. CDR3 length: 18 residues.

The V and J genes are TRBV2 and TRBJ2-5, with 9 positions matching TRBD2. The trim removed 4 bases at V and 1 base at J, leaving 4 bases unmatched. CDR1 is SNHLY and CDR2 is FYNNEI in the germline V gene. The CDR3 loop spans 15 amino acids. In nucleotides, the CDR3 is TGTGCCAGCAGTGCGGGACTAGCAGTCCAAGAGACCCAGTACTTC. It is translated as CASSAGLAVQETQYF.

The rearrangement links TRBV2 to TRBJ2-1, with 8 nucleotides matching TRBD2. This CDR3 contains 16 residues. J was trimmed by 7 bases and V by 6 bases; bases with no gene match: 14. Germline loops: CDR1 SNHLY, CDR2 FYNNEI. This chain's CDR3 is CASSRIAGRGFNEQFF. CDR3 DNA: TGTGCCAGCAGCCGCATAGCGGGAAGGGGGTTTAATGAGCAGTTCTTC.

The rearrangement links TRBV18 to TRBJ1-2; maybe TRBD1 (6 bases). V shed 3 bases and J shed 2 bases, with 13 bases lying between them. The CDR3 totals 15 residues. Germline-derived CDR1 and CDR2 are KGHSH and LQKENI. CDR3 sequence reads: CASSPRNGQNYGYTF. The CDR3 DNA follows: TGTGCCAGCTCACCGAGAAACGGACAGAACTATGGCTACACCTTC.

The rearrangement links TRBV30 to TRBJ2-1; TRBD2 might be the D (5 bases). This CDR3 contains 14 residues. Per the germline V gene, CDR1 is GTSNPN and CDR2 is SVGIG (reference sequence). V lost 4 bases and J lost 0, with 10 bases in between. CDR3 sequence: CAWTGLSSYNEQFF. CDR3 nucleotides: TGTGCCTGGACGGGGTTGAGCTCCTACAATGAGCAGTTCTTC.

V gene TRBV7-5 combines with J gene TRBJ2-4; the table gives TRBD2 as D, unverified against the DNA. TRBV7-5 is a recognized pseudogene. This CDR3 spans 15 amino acids. CDR3: CVRSLGPGTKNIQYF. The CDR3 bases are TGTGTCAGAAGCTTAGGGCCGGGGACCAAAAACATTCAGTACTTC.

The rearrangement links TRBV27 to TRBJ2-3, with 7 bases that match TRBD2. Germline-derived CDR1 and CDR2 are MNHEY and SMNVEV (reference sequence). Trimming at V came to 5 bases and at J to 6 bases, leaving 17 bases not matched to a gene. The CDR3 contains 17 residues. The chain's CDR3 is CASSLITPGLKVDTQYF. The DNA for the CDR3 is TGTGCCAGCAGTCTAATAACTCCGGGACTAAAGGTGGATACGCAGTATTTT.